Shown below are 19 T cell receptor beta chains from a single sample sequenced in a study of T-cell memory formation after mild COVID-19. Each CDR3 protein gets one entry after TCRdb re-called the 5' RACE reads with MiXCR. The sample has about 150,000 distinct CDR3 sequences; roughly 24% are singletons. Sequencing was carried out using PBMCs or a T cell subset sorted from them (not recorded which). The receptor source for this set is an adult woman who had mild COVID-19 (a few samples of this study predate the infection). Cell type and time point are not known.

The chain recombines TRBV14 with TRBJ2-2; D is ambiguous. The V gene lost 5 bases and the J gene lost 3 bases, with 13 bases spanning the gap. CDR1 is SGHDN, CDR2 FVKESK, per germline. The length of the CDR3 is 15 residues. The chain's CDR3 is CASSSSPAYTGELFF. For the CDR3, the DNA is TGTGCCAGCAGCTCTTCCCCGGCCTACACCGGGGAGCTGTTTTTT.

The chain links TRBV4-1 to TRBJ2-1; the D gene could be TRBD1 or TRBD2 (5 bases each). This CDR3 has 12 amino acids. Trimming left V 4 bases short and J 6 bases short, with 7 bases between. The germline V gene has CDR1 MGHRA and CDR2 YSYEKL. The CDR3 nucleotides are TGCGCCAGCAGCCGAGGGGCCAATGAGCAGTTCTTC. This codes for CASSRGANEQFF.

This clonotype occurred a few times. V is TRBV5-1 and J is TRBJ1-1; D not certain. CDR1 and CDR2 (germline): SGHRS, YFSETQ. V was cut by 6 bases and J by 5 bases, with 17 bases left in between. The length of the CDR3 is 14 residues. The CDR3 is CASKVHSGDTEAFF. In DNA, the CDR3 is TGCGCCAGCAAGGTTCACAGTGGGGATACTGAAGCTTTCTTT.

This clonotype was seen a handful of times. This chain connects TRBV6-5 to TRBJ2-7; 9 nucleotides match TRBD2. The V gene's germline CDR1 is MNHEY and CDR2 SVGAGI. Trimming cost V 8 bases and J 7 bases; bases outside gene matches: 9. The length of the CDR3 is 13 residues. CDR3 region: CASGAGGFEEQYF. CDR3 in DNA: TGTGCCAGCGGGGCGGGGGGGTTTGAGGAGCAGTACTTC.

This rearrangement joins TRBV19 to TRBJ2-7; D possibly corresponds to TRBD1 (6 bases). The CDR3 contains 15 residues. Per the germline V gene, CDR1 is LNHDA and CDR2 is SQIVND (reference sequence). The V and J ends lost 6 bases and 1 base respectively, with 16 bases between them. The CDR3 here is CASRDWGTPSYEQYF. The CDR3 coding sequence is TGTGCCAGTAGGGACTGGGGGACACCATCCTACGAGCAGTACTTC. The complete variable domain, with remaining parts taken from reference TRBV19 and TRBJ2-7, reads DGGITQSPKYLFRKEGQNVTLSCEQNLNHDAMYWYRQDPGQGLRLIYYSQIVNDFQKGDIAEGYSVSREKKESFPLTVTSAQKNPTAFYLCASRDWGTPSYEQYFGPGTRLTVT.

This sequence joins TRBV6-2 or TRBV6-3 and TRBJ2-7, with 11 bases lining up with TRBD2. In germline, CDR1 is MNHEY, CDR2 SVGEGT. This CDR3 has 14 amino acids. V lost 4 bases and J lost 3; bases outside the gene matches: 2. CDR3 nucleotides: TGTGCCAGCAGTTTCGGGACTAGCGGCTACGAGCAGTACTTC. This codes for CASSFGTSGYEQYF.

The sample holds a few counts of this clonotype. V usage is TRBV9 and J usage is TRBJ2-3; TRBD2 aligns across 8 bases. The CDR3 totals 16 residues. After removal of 0 bases from V and 1 base from J, the junction contained 4 bases not matched to a gene. The germline CDR1 and CDR2 sequences are SGDLS and YYNGEE. CDR3 region: CASSVAGGDGTDTQYF. CDR3 nucleotides: TGTGCCAGCAGCGTAGCCGGGGGGGACGGCACAGATACGCAGTATTTT.

V is TRBV12-3 or TRBV12-4 and J is TRBJ2-2; D may correspond to TRBD1 or TRBD2 (5 bases each). The germline V and J ends were trimmed by 6 bases and 3 bases, with 8 bases remaining between them. The length of the CDR3 is 13 residues. This CDR3 is CASRGTHTGELFF. DNA for the CDR3: TGTGCCAGCAGGGGGACGCACACCGGGGAGCTGTTTTTT.

This clonotype has a handful of counts. The gene calls are TRBV6-2 or TRBV6-3 and TRBJ2-1; the match to TRBD2 covers 15 bases. Germline CDR1 is MNHEY and CDR2 is SVGEGT. V lost 0 bases to trimming and J lost 8 bases; unmatched junction nucleotides: 8. This CDR3 is built from 18 residues. In nucleotides, the CDR3 is TGTGCCAGCAGTTACTCCCCCCGGGGACTAGCGGGAGGTCATGAGCAGTTCTTC. This sequence encodes CASSYSPRGLAGGHEQFF.

The V and J genes are TRBV9 and TRBJ2-3, with 9 bases aligning to TRBD2. The CDR3 covers 13 residues. Germline V gives CDR1 SGDLS, CDR2 YYNGEE. The V gene end was trimmed by 6 bases and the J gene end by 5 bases; junction bases not matched to a gene: 4. The DNA for the CDR3 is TGTGCCAGCAATGGACTAGCGCAAGATACGCAGTATTTT. Its translation: CASNGLAQDTQYF.

The J gene is TRBJ2-5, the V gene TRBV20-1, with unresolved D. There are 13 residues in the CDR3. V dropped 1 base and J dropped 2 bases, with 8 bases sitting between them. CDR1 and CDR2 from the germline V gene are DFQATT and SNEGSKA (reference sequence). The CDR3 region has the DNA TGCAGTGCTAGAGTCCTCTATCAAGAGACCCAGTACTTC. It encodes CSARVLYQETQYF.

The chain is built from TRBV3-1 and TRBJ2-1; TRBD2 might be the D (5 bases). The germline V gene has CDR1 LGHDT and CDR2 YNNKEL (reference sequence). The CDR3 sequence is 13 residues long. Trimming removed 3 bases at V and 3 bases at J, with 6 bases between. The CDR3 spells CASSHRDYNEQFF. The DNA of the CDR3 is TGTGCCAGCAGCCACCGGGACTACAATGAGCAGTTCTTC.

The chain recombines TRBV13 with TRBJ2-2, with TRBD1 as a possible D gene (5 bases). Trimming took 5 bases from V and 2 from J, leaving 18 bases between them. Germline CDR1 PRHDT, CDR2 FYEKMQ (reference sequence). CDR3 length equals 17 residues. CDR3 nucleotide sequence: TGTGCCAGCAGCCCCATGACAGTCAGGGTCAACACCGGGGAGCTGTTTTTT. Its translation: CASSPMTVRVNTGELFF.

Written as DNA, the CDR3 is TGTGCCAGCAGTGACTCCCCGGGAGCAGATACGCAGTATTTT. Its translation: CASSDSPGADTQYF. This chain uses TRBV6-4 with TRBJ2-3, with D perhaps matching TRBD2 (6 bases). This CDR3 region has 14 residues. V was shortened by 0 bases and J by 4 bases, with 8 bases between the two germline ends. The germline V gene encodes CDR1 MRHNA and CDR2 SNTAGT.

This clonotype turned up a few times. This chain joins TRBV7-6 and TRBJ2-3, with unresolved D. This CDR3 region has 16 residues. Germline CDR1 is SGHVS and CDR2 is FNYEAQ. V lost 5 bases, J lost 6 bases, and 21 bases lay in between. In nucleotides, the CDR3 is TGTGCCAGCAGCCCTAGGGCCTCGAAAAGGTCCGATACGCAGTATTTT. As protein: CASSPRASKRSDTQYF.

This clonotype was seen a few times. The chain joins TRBV2 to TRBJ2-3; D might be TRBD1 or TRBD2, each matching 6 bases. Trimming took off 8 bases at V and 1 base at J, with 19 bases between the two ends. The CDR3 contains 16 residues. Germline values: CDR1 SNHLY, CDR2 FYNNEI. CDR3: CASRTTGTIRTDTQYF. The DNA of the CDR3 is TGTGCCAGCCGGACTACAGGGACGATCCGCACAGATACGCAGTATTTT.

The chain recombines TRBV19 with TRBJ1-1, with D possibly matching TRBD1 (5 bases). The CDR3 consists of 15 residues. Germline loops: CDR1 LNHDA, CDR2 SQIVND (reference sequence). Trimming removed 5 bases from V and 5 bases from J, with 18 bases in between. CDR3 DNA: TGTGCCAGTAGTCAACGGGACGGTGCCTATACTGAAGCTTTCTTT. Amino acid sequence: CASSQRDGAYTEAFF.

The sample holds one count of this clonotype. The chain carries TRBV20-1 and TRBJ2-2; D is ambiguous. Looked up from germline, CDR1 is DFQATT and CDR2 is SNEGSKA (reference sequence). The CDR3 loop spans 12 amino acids. Deletions cut 5 bases from V and 6 bases from J, with 10 bases between. CDR3 loop: CSADSGPGELFF. The DNA for the CDR3 is TGCAGTGCTGATAGTGGCCCCGGGGAGCTGTTTTTT.

V gene TRBV5-5 combines with J gene TRBJ2-1, with D tentatively TRBD1 or TRBD2 (5 bases each). The ends were cut back, 2 bases at V and 8 bases at J, with 17 bases in the middle. The CDR3 covers 15 residues. Looked up from germline, CDR1 is SGHKS and CDR2 is YYEKEE (reference sequence). The CDR3 DNA follows: TGTGCCAGCAGCTTAAAGAAGGGACCTCAGTATGAGCAGTTCTTC. Its protein product is CASSLKKGPQYEQFF.